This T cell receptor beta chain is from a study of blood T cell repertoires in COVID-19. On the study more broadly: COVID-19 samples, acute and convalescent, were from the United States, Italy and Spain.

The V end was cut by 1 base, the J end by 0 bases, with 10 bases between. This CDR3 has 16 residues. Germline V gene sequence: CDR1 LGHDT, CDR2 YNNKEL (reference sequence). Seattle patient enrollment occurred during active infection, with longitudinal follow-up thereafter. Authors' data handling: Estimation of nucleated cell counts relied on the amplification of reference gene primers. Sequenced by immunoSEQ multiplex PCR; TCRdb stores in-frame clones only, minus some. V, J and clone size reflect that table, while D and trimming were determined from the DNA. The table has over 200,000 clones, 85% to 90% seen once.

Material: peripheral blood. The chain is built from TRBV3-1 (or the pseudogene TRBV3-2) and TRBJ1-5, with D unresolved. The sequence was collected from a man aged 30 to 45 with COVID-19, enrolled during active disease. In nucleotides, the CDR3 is TGTGCCAGCAGCCAAGGACGAGGCAGTAGCAATCAGCCCCAGCATTTT. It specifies CASSQGRGSSNQPQHF.